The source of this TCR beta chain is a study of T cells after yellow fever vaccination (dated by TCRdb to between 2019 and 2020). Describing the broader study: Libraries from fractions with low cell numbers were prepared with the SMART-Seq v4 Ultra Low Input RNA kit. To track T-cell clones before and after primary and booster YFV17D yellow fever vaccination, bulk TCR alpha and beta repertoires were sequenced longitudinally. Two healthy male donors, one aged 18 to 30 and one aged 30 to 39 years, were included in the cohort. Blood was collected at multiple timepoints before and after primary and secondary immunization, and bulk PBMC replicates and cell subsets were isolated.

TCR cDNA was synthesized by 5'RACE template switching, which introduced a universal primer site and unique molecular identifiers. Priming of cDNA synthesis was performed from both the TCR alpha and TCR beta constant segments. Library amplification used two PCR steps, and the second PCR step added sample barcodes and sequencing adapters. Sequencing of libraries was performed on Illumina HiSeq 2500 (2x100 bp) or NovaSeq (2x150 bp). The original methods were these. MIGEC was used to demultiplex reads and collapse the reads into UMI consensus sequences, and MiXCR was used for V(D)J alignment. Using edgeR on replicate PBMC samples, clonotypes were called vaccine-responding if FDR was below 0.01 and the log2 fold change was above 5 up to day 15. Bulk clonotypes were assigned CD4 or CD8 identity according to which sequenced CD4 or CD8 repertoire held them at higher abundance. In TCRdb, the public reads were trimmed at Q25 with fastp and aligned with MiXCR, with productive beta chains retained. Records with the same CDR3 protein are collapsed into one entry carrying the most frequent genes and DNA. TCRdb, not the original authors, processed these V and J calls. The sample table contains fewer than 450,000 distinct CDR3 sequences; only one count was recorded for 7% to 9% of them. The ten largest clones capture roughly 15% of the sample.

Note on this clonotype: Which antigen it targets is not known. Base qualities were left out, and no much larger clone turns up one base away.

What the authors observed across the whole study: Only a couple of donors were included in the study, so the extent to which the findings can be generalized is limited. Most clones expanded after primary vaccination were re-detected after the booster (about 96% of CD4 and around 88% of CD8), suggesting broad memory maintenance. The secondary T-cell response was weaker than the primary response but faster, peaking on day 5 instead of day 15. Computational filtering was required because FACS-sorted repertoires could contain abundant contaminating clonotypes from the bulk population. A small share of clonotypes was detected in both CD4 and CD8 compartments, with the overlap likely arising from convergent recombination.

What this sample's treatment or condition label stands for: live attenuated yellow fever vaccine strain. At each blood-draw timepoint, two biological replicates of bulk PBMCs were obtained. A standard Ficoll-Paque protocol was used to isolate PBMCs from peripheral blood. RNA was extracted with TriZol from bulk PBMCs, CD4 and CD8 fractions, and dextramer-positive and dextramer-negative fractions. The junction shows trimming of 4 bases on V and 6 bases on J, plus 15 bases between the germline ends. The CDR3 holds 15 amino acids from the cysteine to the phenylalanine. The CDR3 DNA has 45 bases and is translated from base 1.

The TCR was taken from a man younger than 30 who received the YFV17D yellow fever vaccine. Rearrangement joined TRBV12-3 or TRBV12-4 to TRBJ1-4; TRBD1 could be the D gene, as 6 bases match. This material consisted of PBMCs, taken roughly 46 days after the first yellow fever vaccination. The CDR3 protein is CASSYTGQTDEKLFF. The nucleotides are TGTGCCAGCAGTTACACTGGACAGACCGATGAAAAACTGTTTTTT.